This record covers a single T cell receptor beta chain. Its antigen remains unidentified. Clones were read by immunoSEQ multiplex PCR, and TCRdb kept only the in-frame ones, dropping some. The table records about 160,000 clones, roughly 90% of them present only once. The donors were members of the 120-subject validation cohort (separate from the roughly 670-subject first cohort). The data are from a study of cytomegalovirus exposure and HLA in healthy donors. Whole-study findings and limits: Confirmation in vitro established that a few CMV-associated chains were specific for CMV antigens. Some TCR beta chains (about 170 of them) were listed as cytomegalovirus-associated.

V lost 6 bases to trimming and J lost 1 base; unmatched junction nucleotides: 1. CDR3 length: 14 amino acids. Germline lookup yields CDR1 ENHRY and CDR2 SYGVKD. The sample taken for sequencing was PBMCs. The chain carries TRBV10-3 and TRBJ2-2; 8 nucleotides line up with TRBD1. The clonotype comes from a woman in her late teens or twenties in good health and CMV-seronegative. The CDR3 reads CAIRDRENTGELFF. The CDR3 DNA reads TGTGCCATCAGGGACAGGGAGAACACCGGGGAGCTGTTTTTT.